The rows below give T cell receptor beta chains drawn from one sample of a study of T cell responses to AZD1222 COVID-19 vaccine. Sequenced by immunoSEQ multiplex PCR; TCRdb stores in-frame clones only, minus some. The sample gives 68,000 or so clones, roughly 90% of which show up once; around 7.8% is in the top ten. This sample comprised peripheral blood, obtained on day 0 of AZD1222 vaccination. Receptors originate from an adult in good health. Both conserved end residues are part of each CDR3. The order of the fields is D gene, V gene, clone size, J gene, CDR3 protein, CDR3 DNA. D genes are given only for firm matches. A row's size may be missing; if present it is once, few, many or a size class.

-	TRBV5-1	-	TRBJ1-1	CASSFRGSYTEAFF	TGCGCCAGCAGCTTCAGGGGTTCGTACACTGAAGCTTTCTTT
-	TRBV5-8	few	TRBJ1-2	CASSLAGDRYYGYTF	TGTGCCAGCAGCTTGGCCGGAGACAGATACTATGGCTACACCTTC
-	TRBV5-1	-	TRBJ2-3	CASSLAQPRFTDTQYF	TGCGCCAGCAGCTTGGCACAGCCCCGGTTCACAGATACGCAGTATTTT
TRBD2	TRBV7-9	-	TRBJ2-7	CASNFGTSGFGYEQYF	TGTGCCAGCAACTTCGGGACTAGCGGGTTTGGCTACGAGCAGTACTTC
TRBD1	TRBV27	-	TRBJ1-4	CASSLAGGNEKLFF	TGTGCCAGCAGTTTGGCAGGGGGTAATGAAAAACTGTTTTTT
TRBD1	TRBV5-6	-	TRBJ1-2	CASSRRPGTGNYGYTF	TGTGCCAGCAGCCGGCGTCCCGGGACAGGAAACTATGGCTACACCTTC
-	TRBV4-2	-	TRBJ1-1	CASSQDQGTEAFF	TGTGCCAGCAGCCAAGATCAGGGTACTGAAGCTTTCTTT
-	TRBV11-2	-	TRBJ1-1	CASSLWQNTEAFF	TGTGCCAGCAGCTTGTGGCAGAACACTGAAGCTTTCTTT
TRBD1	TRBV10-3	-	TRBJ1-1	CAISDPTGSTEAFF	TGTGCCATCAGTGACCCGACAGGGAGCACTGAAGCTTTCTTT
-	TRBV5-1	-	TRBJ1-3	CASSLGANGNTIYF	TGCGCCAGCAGCTTGGGGGCAAACGGAAACACCATATATTTT
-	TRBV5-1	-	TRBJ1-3	CASSSQGSGNTIYF	TGCGCCAGCAGCTCACAAGGATCGGGAAACACCATATATTTT
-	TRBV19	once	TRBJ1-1	CASSTLRGAPTEAFF	TGTGCCAGTAGTACATTGCGGGGGGCGCCCACTGAAGCTTTCTTT
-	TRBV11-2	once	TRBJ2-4	CASRDWGRKAKNIQYF	TGTGCCAGCAGGGATTGGGGGCGGAAAGCCAAAAACATTCAGTACTTC
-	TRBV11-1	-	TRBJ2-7	CASSSGQYQYEQYF	TGTGCCAGCAGCTCCGGACAGTACCAATACGAGCAGTACTTC
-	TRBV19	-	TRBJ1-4	CASSTPGASNEKLFF	TGTGCCAGTAGTACCCCGGGGGCCTCTAATGAAAAACTGTTTTTT
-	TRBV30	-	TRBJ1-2	CAWSVREGFYGYTF	TGTGCCTGGAGTGTACGAGAAGGCTTCTATGGCTACACCTTC
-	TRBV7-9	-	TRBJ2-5	CASSLGGPQETQYF	TGTGCCAGCAGCTTGGGGGGCCCCCAAGAGACCCAGTACTTC
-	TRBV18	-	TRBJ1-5	CASSPVDSKYQPQHF	TGTGCCAGCTCACCGGTTGACAGCAAGTATCAGCCCCAGCATTTT
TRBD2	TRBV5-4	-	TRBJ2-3	CASSLGLAGGQKQYF	TGTGCCAGCAGCTTGGGACTAGCGGGAGGGCAAAAGCAGTATTTT
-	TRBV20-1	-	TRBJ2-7	CSATDFYEQYF	TGCAGTGCAACGGACTTCTACGAGCAGTACTTC
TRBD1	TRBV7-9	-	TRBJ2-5	CASSWDRGETQYF	TGTGCCAGCAGCTGGGACAGGGGAGAGACCCAGTACTTC
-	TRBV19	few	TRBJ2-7	CASSITRTGYEQYF	TGTGCCAGTAGTATAACCCGGACTGGCTACGAGCAGTACTTC
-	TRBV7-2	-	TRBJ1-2	CASSLGAGAAGHGYTF	TGTGCCAGCAGCTTAGGGGCCGGGGCGGCAGGTCATGGCTACACCTTC